The clone carrying this TCR beta chain has only a few counts. The library was built from around 0.4 ug RNA with molecular barcoded adaptors for alpha/delta and beta/gamma chains. TCRdb recomputed calls from the reads with MiXCR, one row per CDR3 protein. Here the sample spans tens of thousands of distinct CDR3 sequences, 20% to 25% being singletons. Trimming shortened V by 6 bases and J by 5 bases, and 10 bases separated the two germline ends. The CDR3 has 12 residues. CDR1 is SNHLY and CDR2 is FYNNEI in the germline V gene. The sample originates from a study of read filtering for tumor transcriptome and immune sequencing.

The sequence derives from a donor at least 40 years old with multiple myeloma. Sequencing was done on a sample of a population of CD138-negative cells sorted from bone marrow. The genes are TRBV2 and TRBJ2-5; no definite D call. CDR3 DNA: TGTGCCAGCAGCGACCCGTCGGAGACCCAGTACTTC. Translation gives CASSDPSETQYF.